The 27 T cell receptor beta chains below come from one sample, sequenced in a study of metastatic and nonmetastatic thyroid tumors. No treatment had been given to any patient before thyroid surgery. Via MiXCR, TCRdb re-called the PCR reads. The sample holds under 20,000 clones, under 35% seen once. Specimen: blood. Every receptor here comes from a female donor with papillary thyroid cancer or a benign thyroid nodule (not recorded which). Some clones in this sample may be carry-over from other donors' samples.

This clone came up many times. This may arise from a read error, as a much more abundant clone is one base away. The chain's CDR3 is CAWSREGGKLFF. DNA for the CDR3: TGTGCCTGGAGTAGGGAGGGGGGAAAACTGTTTTTT. The chain employs TRBV30 and TRBJ1-4; perhaps TRBD1 as D (6 bases). V lost 2 bases, J lost 10 bases, and 11 bases lay in between. The CDR3 runs 12 residues. CDR1 is GTSNPN, CDR2 SVGIG, per germline (reference sequence).

This chain links TRBV18 with TRBJ1-1; D uncertain. The CDR3 totals 13 residues. Germline CDR1 KGHSH, CDR2 LQKENI. Trimming removed 2 bases at V and 0 bases at J, with 4 bases between. The CDR3 nucleotides are TGTGCCAGCTCACCAGGGCTGAACACTGAAGCTTTCTTT. This gives the protein CASSPGLNTEAFF.

This clone has at least ten counts. The chain couples TRBV20-1 to TRBJ1-1; 10 bases are a match to TRBD1. This CDR3 has 15 residues. Losses at the gene ends were 4 bases for V and 1 base for J; bases not matched to a gene: 6. Germline CDR1 reads DFQATT; CDR2 reads SNEGSKA (reference sequence). CDR3 sequence reads: CSATRQGAWNTEAFF. CDR3 nucleotide sequence: TGCAGTGCTACAAGACAGGGGGCTTGGAACACTGAAGCTTTCTTT.

V and J are TRBV6-1 and TRBJ1-1; the D is unclear. The germline gives CDR1 MNHNS, CDR2 SASEGT. The CDR3 is 13 amino acids. V was cut by 4 bases and J by 6 bases, with 12 bases left in between. The CDR3 coding sequence is TGTGCCAGCAGTGTTTGGGGTAGGGCTGAAGCTTTCTTT. It translates to CASSVWGRAEAFF.

The chain has TRBV11-1 and TRBJ1-1, with 10 positions matching TRBD1. The J segment lost 4 bases and the V segment lost 5 bases, leaving 7 bases of the junction unmatched. This CDR3 has 15 residues. The V gene's germline CDR1 is SGHAT and CDR2 FQDESV (reference sequence). The CDR3 coding sequence is TGTGCCAGCAGCCTCCGACAGGGGGCGGTCACTGAAGCTTTCTTT. Encoded protein: CASSLRQGAVTEAFF.

This sequence joins TRBV28 and TRBJ2-7; TRBD1 aligns across 11 bases. V shed 2 bases, J shed 3 bases, and the junction held 12 bases outside the gene matches. The CDR3 is 18 residues long. Germline CDR1 reads MDHEN; CDR2 reads SYDVKM. The CDR3 bases are TGTGCCAGCAGTTTACCCGGGACAGGGGGTGGGGGCTTCTACGAGCAGTACTTC. This codes for CASSLPGTGGGGFYEQYF. The full variable domain, rest sourced from reference TRBV28 and TRBJ2-7, is DVKVTQSSRYLVKRTGEKVFLECVQDMDHENMFWYRQDPGLGLRLIYFSYDVKMKEKGDIPEGYSVSREKKERFSLILESASTNQTSMYLCASSLPGTGGGGFYEQYFGPGTRLTVT.

The V call is TRBV30, the J call TRBJ2-1; D ambiguous. CDR1 GTSNPN and CDR2 SVGIG come from the germline V gene (reference sequence). Trimming cost V 0 bases and J 1 base, with 1 base left between them. The CDR3 consists of 12 residues. CDR3 residues: CAWSVSYNEQFF. The CDR3 region has the DNA TGTGCCTGGAGTGTTTCCTACAATGAGCAGTTCTTC.

The gene calls are TRBV7-2 and TRBJ2-3; D tentatively reads TRBD1 or TRBD2 (6 bases each). Germline V gives CDR1 SGHTA, CDR2 FQGNSA. This CDR3 region has 14 residues. Trimming cost V 1 base and J 5 bases, with 10 bases left between them. CDR3 sequence reads: CASSLGGAVDTQYF. As DNA, the CDR3 is TGTGCCAGCAGCTTAGGGGGGGCCGTAGATACGCAGTATTTT. Full variable domain (remainder filled in from reference TRBV7-2 and TRBJ2-3): GAGVSQSPSNKVTEKGKDVELRCDPISGHTALYWYRQSLGQGLEFLIYFQGNSAPDKSGLPSDRFSAERTGGSVSTLTIQRTQQEDSAVYLCASSLGGAVDTQYFGPGTRLTVL.

There are a few counts of this clone. This chain uses TRBV19 with TRBJ1-5; a weak D match, TRBD1 (5 bases). The V and J ends lost 5 bases and 10 bases respectively, with 21 bases between them. Germline-derived CDR1 and CDR2 are LNHDA and SQIVND (reference sequence). CDR3 length: 15 residues. The CDR3 DNA sequence: TGTGCCAGTAGTCCCGGACACGCCAGACACCAACCCCAGCATTTT. Translated: CASSPGHARHQPQHF.

The chain uses TRBV30 and TRBJ2-2, with 8 bases matching TRBD2. V trimming: 2 bases; J trimming: 7 bases; junction bases outside the gene matches: 15. CDR3 length equals 17 residues. Germline V gene sequence: CDR1 GTSNPN, CDR2 SVGIG (reference sequence). CDR3 bases: TGTGCCTGGAGTCGGGAGGGAGAACCTTCGTGGGTCGGGGAGCTGTTTTTT. Amino acids: CAWSREGEPSWVGELFF.

This clone showed up just a few times. The chain couples TRBV12-3 or TRBV12-4 to TRBJ1-2; D uncertain. Trimming took 6 bases from V and 5 from J, leaving 16 bases between them. This CDR3 has 14 residues. The CDR3: CASSPTVGVYGYTF. CDR3 bases: TGTGCCAGCAGCCCTACAGTGGGAGTATATGGCTACACCTTC.

This clone counts as large. The chain has TRBV6-4 and TRBJ2-3; D is unclear. The V gene lost 2 bases and the J gene lost 1 base, with 10 bases spanning the gap. The CDR3 consists of 15 residues. Germline CDR1 and CDR2: MRHNA and SNTAGT. CDR3 protein: CASSDVLGGTDTQYF. CDR3 nucleotides: TGTGCCAGCAGTGACGTCTTAGGCGGCACAGATACGCAGTATTTT.

This clone was seen more than once but under ten times. V and J are TRBV10-1 and TRBJ2-7; possible D gene TRBD2, 6 bases. There are 12 residues in the CDR3. V was shortened by 6 bases and J by 5 bases, with 11 bases between the two germline ends. The germline V gene has CDR1 WNHNN and CDR2 SYGVQD (reference sequence). The CDR3 nucleotides are TGCGCCAGCAGGGGACTTAGCGACGAGCAGTACTTC. This sequence encodes CASRGLSDEQYF.

This clone ranks as medium-sized. The V call is TRBV12-3 or TRBV12-4, the J call TRBJ1-3; 10 bases line up with TRBD1. The CDR3 has 16 residues. The V segment lost 7 bases and the J segment 2 bases; nucleotides outside the gene matches: 8. CDR3 region: CASNPRQGAPGNTIYF. The DNA for the CDR3 is TGTGCCAGCAACCCCCGACAGGGGGCGCCTGGAAACACCATATATTTT.

This clone has a count of ten or more. The chain has TRBV7-9 and TRBJ2-7; D perhaps matches TRBD2 (8 bases). The CDR3 runs to 16 residues. Trimming left V 5 bases short and J 4 bases short, with 21 bases between. The germline V gene has CDR1 SEHNR and CDR2 FQNEAQ (reference sequence). The CDR3 DNA is TGTGCCAGCAGCCGGGGAACGGGAGGGGGCGCGTACGAGCAGTACTTC. Its protein product is CASSRGTGGGAYEQYF.

The sample holds many counts of this clone. DNA of the CDR3: TGTGCCAGCAGCTTAACTAGCCCGGAGACCCAGTACTTC. Protein: CASSLTSPETQYF. The chain employs TRBV7-2 and TRBJ2-5, with a weak D call TRBD2 (6 bases). CDR1 is SGHTA and CDR2 is FQGNSA in the germline V gene. The CDR3 has 13 amino acids. The V gene lost 2 bases and the J gene lost 5 bases, with 9 bases spanning the gap. Using reference TRBV7-2 and TRBJ2-5 for the parts outside the CDR3, the full variable domain is GAGVSQSPSNKVTEKGKDVELRCDPISGHTALYWYRQSLGQGLEFLIYFQGNSAPDKSGLPSDRFSAERTGGSVSTLTIQRTQQEDSAVYLCASSLTSPETQYFGPGTRLLVL.

The V gene is TRBV20-1, the J gene TRBJ2-7; 13 nucleotides line up with TRBD2. The CDR3 is made up of 19 amino acids. CDR1 and CDR2 from the germline V gene are DFQATT and SNEGSKA (reference sequence). V shed 6 bases and J 0 bases; nucleotides not matched to a gene: 17. The CDR3 DNA sequence: TGCAGTGCGAACCTCTTGGACAGGAGGACTAGCGGGAGCTCCTACGAGCAGTACTTC. This sequence encodes CSANLLDRRTSGSSYEQYF.

CDR3 sequence: CASSYSTRYEQYF. For the CDR3, the DNA is TGTGCCAGCAGTTACTCGACTAGATACGAGCAGTACTTC. V gene TRBV6-6 combines with J gene TRBJ2-7, with D possibly TRBD2 on 6 matching bases. The CDR3 is made up of 13 amino acids. Trimming removed 0 bases at V and 4 bases at J, with 7 bases between. Germline-derived CDR1 and CDR2 are MNHNY and SVGAGI (reference sequence).

This sequence joins TRBV6-2 or TRBV6-3 and TRBJ2-3; 13 nucleotides line up with TRBD2. Germline V gene data show CDR1 as MNHEY and CDR2 as SVGEGT. Losses at the gene ends were 4 bases for V and 3 bases for J; bases not matched to a gene: 4. The CDR3 covers 16 residues. As DNA, the CDR3 is TGTGCCAGCAGTTCCCGGACTAGCGGGAGAACAGATACGCAGTATTTT. This codes for CASSSRTSGRTDTQYF.

In its sample, this clone is medium-sized. The chain recombines TRBV6-5 with TRBJ2-7; 7 bases fit TRBD2. The junction had 8 bases not matched to a gene; V was cut back by 2 bases and J by 1 base. The CDR3 is 16 amino acids. Looked up from germline, CDR1 is MNHEY and CDR2 is SVGAGI. In DNA form, the CDR3 reads TGTGCCAGCAGTTACGGGCTAGCGGAACAGTCCTACGAGCAGTACTTC. This translates into CASSYGLAEQSYEQYF.

For the CDR3, the DNA is TGTGCCAGCAGTGGAACCGGGACAGTCTCCTACGAGCAGTACTTC. Its translation: CASSGTGTVSYEQYF. This sequence joins TRBV6-1 and TRBJ2-7; TRBD1 matches at 7 bases. The V gene's germline CDR1 is MNHNS and CDR2 SASEGT. This CDR3 spans 15 amino acids. J lost 0 bases, V lost 4 bases, and 6 bases had no gene match.

This clone was seen ten or more times. The chain joins TRBV20-1 to TRBJ2-7, with 8 bases matching TRBD2. The CDR3 contains 13 residues. Germline V gives CDR1 DFQATT, CDR2 SNEGSKA (reference sequence). V was clipped by 2 bases and J by 3 bases; unmatched bases: 3. CDR3 region: CSARSTSDYEQYF. The CDR3 nucleotides read TGCAGTGCTAGATCGACTAGCGACTACGAGCAGTACTTC.

This clone was detected ten times or more. This sequence joins TRBV20-1 and TRBJ1-2; no clear D. In germline, CDR1 is DFQATT, CDR2 SNEGSKA (reference sequence). The V and J ends lost 2 bases and 5 bases respectively, with 18 bases between them. This CDR3 has 15 residues. The CDR3 reads CSARMVEATKYGYTF. The CDR3 nucleotides are TGCAGTGCTAGAATGGTGGAGGCCACAAAATATGGCTACACCTTC.

This clone was seen ten or more times. The V and J genes are TRBV29-1 and TRBJ2-3; D is unclear. The CDR3 is 10 residues long. The germline gives CDR1 SQVTM, CDR2 ANQGSEA. CDR3 protein: CHPRRDTQYF. CDR3 nucleotides: TGCCACCCCCGGCGAGATACGCAGTATTTT.

This clone was seen ten or more times. The genes are TRBV9 and TRBJ1-3; 7 nucleotides match TRBD1. The ends lost 2 bases at V and 3 bases at J; junction bases unmatched: 8. The CDR3 contains 16 residues. CDR1 and CDR2 from the germline V gene are SGDLS and YYNGEE. The DNA of the CDR3 is TGTGCCAGCAGCGTGACCTCAGGGGGGAGTGGAAACACCATATATTTT. Amino acids: CASSVTSGGSGNTIYF.

The chain combines TRBV10-3 with TRBJ1-1, with D uncertain. The germline V gene has CDR1 ENHRY and CDR2 SYGVKD. The CDR3 totals 11 residues. V was cut by 7 bases and J by 12 bases, with 15 bases left in between. The CDR3 coding sequence is TGTGCCATCATTGGGGAGATCGGCTCTTTCTTT. Its protein product is CAIIGEIGSFF.

The chain recombines TRBV30 with TRBJ2-7, with TRBD2 as a possible D gene (6 bases). With 0 bases removed from V and 3 bases from J, the gap between germline ends came to 9 bases. CDR3 length equals 13 residues. CDR1 and CDR2 (germline): GTSNPN, SVGIG (reference sequence). CDR3 region: CAWSVGSGYEQYF. DNA for the CDR3: TGTGCCTGGAGTGTGGGTAGCGGCTACGAGCAGTACTTC. Using reference TRBV30 and TRBJ2-7 for the parts outside the CDR3, the full variable domain is SQTIHQWPATLVQPVGSPLSLECTVEGTSNPNLYWYRQAAGRGLQLLFYSVGIGQISSEVPQNLSASRPQDRQFILSSKKLLLSDSGFYLCAWSVGSGYEQYFGPGTRLTVT.